This T cell receptor (beta chain) appears in the sequencing data of a study of blood T cell repertoires in COVID-19. The germline V gene encodes CDR1 MNHEY and CDR2 SVGEGT. V dropped 3 bases and J dropped 2; count of bases not matched to a gene: 11. The CDR3 runs 17 residues. This clone occurred a few times. The method was immunoSEQ multiplex PCR; TCRdb's version includes in-frame clones alone and lacks a portion of them. The sample has approximately 190,000 clones, over 80% seen once. The chain carries TRBV6-2 or TRBV6-3 and TRBJ2-7; 9 positions match TRBD2. This clonotype was obtained from a woman in her thirties who had been exposed to COVID-19. Sequencing used PBMCs or T cells enriched from blood (not recorded which). This chain's CDR3 is CASSYPRASGAAYEQYF. The CDR3 bases are TGTGCCAGCAGTTATCCCCGGGCTAGCGGGGCTGCCTACGAGCAGTACTTC.